These 5 T cell receptor beta chains originate from one sample sequenced in a study of blood T cell dynamics during melanoma immunotherapy. Profiled with immunoSEQ multiplex PCR; TCRdb holds only in-frame clones, not every one. The table shows 3,400 or so clones, with roughly 90% occurring only once. Time point in this sample: pre-treatment baseline. Source: effector memory CD8+ T cells from blood, taken from a patient treated with checkpoint blockade. These receptors were taken from a human donor with melanoma.

This clone was detected only a few times. The CDR3 loop reads CASSLQNEKLFF. For the CDR3, the DNA is TGTGCCAGCAGCCTACAGAACGAAAAACTGTTTTTT. The chain uses TRBV14 and TRBJ1-4, with D hard to call. The CDR3 is 12 amino acids. Per germline, CDR1 SGHDN and CDR2 FVKESK. V lost 4 bases to trimming and J lost 8 bases, with 8 bases between them.

V is TRBV5-4 and J is TRBJ2-1; 7 nucleotides align to TRBD2. CDR3 length equals 15 residues. CDR1 and CDR2 from the germline V gene are SGHNT and YYREEE (reference sequence). V was clipped by 1 base and J by 9 bases; unmatched bases: 10. The CDR3 DNA is TGTGCCAGCAGCTTGCCCGGGACTACCGTCGCTGAGCAGTTCTTC. It specifies CASSLPGTTVAEQFF.

V gene TRBV7-3 combines with J gene TRBJ2-1; 13 bases line up with TRBD2. Germline V gene lookup returns CDR1 SGHTA and CDR2 FQGTGA. The CDR3 consists of 15 residues. V was clipped by 5 bases and J by 8 bases; unmatched bases: 6. The CDR3 sequence is CASSHGTSGIDEQFF. The CDR3 DNA follows: TGTGCCAGCAGCCACGGGACTAGCGGGATCGATGAGCAGTTCTTC.

V usage is TRBV11-2 and J usage is TRBJ1-3; D is uncertain. V lost 1 base and J 4 bases, leaving 8 bases between the germline ends. The germline V gene encodes CDR1 SGHAT and CDR2 FQNNGV. This CDR3 contains 14 residues. The DNA for the CDR3 is TGTGCCAGCAGCTTAGTGGCAGAGGGAAACACCATATATTTT. Its translation: CASSLVAEGNTIYF. Using reference TRBV11-2 and TRBJ1-3 for the parts outside the CDR3, the full variable domain is EAGVAQSPRYKIIEKRQSVAFWCNPISGHATLYWYQQILGQGPKLLIQFQNNGVVDDSQLPKDRFSAERLKGVDSTLKIQPAKLEDSAVYLCASSLVAEGNTIYFGEGSWLTVV.

The J gene is TRBJ2-7, the V gene TRBV6-5; TRBD2 aligns across 7 bases. The junction had 10 bases not matched to a gene; V was cut back by 2 bases and J by 6 bases. CDR1 and CDR2 (germline): MNHEY, SVGAGI. The CDR3 extends over 15 amino acids. This CDR3 reads CASSYGGGFFFEQYF. DNA for the CDR3: TGTGCCAGCAGTTACGGGGGGGGTTTTTTTTTCGAGCAGTACTTC.